Listed below are T cell receptor beta chains from one sample, sequenced in a study of blood T cell repertoires in COVID-19. Clones were read by immunoSEQ multiplex PCR, and TCRdb kept only the in-frame ones, dropping some. The sample holds 250,000 to 300,000 clones, roughly 86% seen once. Sequenced material: PBMCs or T cells enriched from blood (not recorded which). The receptors come from an older woman who had recovered from COVID-19. Each CDR3 is given with its conserved first and last residue. The D gene is left open where the match is weak. The size of a clone is reported for some rows only, either as once, few or many, or as a class for expanded clones.

>TRBV11-3|once|TRBD2|TRBJ2-1
TGTGCCAGCAGCATAGCCGGGACTAGTCCCAATGAGCAGTTCTTC
CASSIAGTSPNEQFF
>TRBV28|once|NA|TRBJ2-1
TGTGCCAGCAGTTCAACCCTCAGGGGGGCCAGGGATGAGCAGTTCTTC
CASSSTLRGARDEQFF
>TRBV5-1|NA|NA|TRBJ1-2
TGCGCCAGCTCCGGTGGCTATGGCTACACCTTC
CASSGGYGYTF
>TRBV29-1|few|NA|TRBJ2-7
TGCAGCGCCTCTTACAGGGAACCCTACGAGCAGTACTTC
CSASYREPYEQYF
>TRBV30|NA|NA|TRBJ1-5
TGTGCCTGTAAGGCGGGGGCAGGAGGCAGCAATCAGCCCCAGCATTTT
CACKAGAGGSNQPQHF
>TRBV7-2|NA|NA|TRBJ1-6
TGTGCCAGCAGCCGCAGCGGGGGAGGCCCTTCACCCCTCCACTTT
CASSRSGGGPSPLHF
>TRBV18|NA|TRBD1|TRBJ2-7
TGTGCCAGCTCACCACGACAGGGCTACGAGCAGTACTTC
CASSPRQGYEQYF
>TRBV6-4|NA|NA|TRBJ2-6
TGTGCCAGCAGTGACTCGATGACGCGGGGGCTTGCTGGGGCCAACGTCCTGACTTTC
CASSDSMTRGLAGANVLTF
>TRBV7-9|NA|NA|TRBJ2-5
TGTGCCAGCAGCCCCGGGTCACAAGAGACCCAGTACTTC
CASSPGSQETQYF
>TRBV6-5|NA|NA|TRBJ1-1
TGTGCCAGCAATAACAGGCTCATGAACACTGAAGCTTTCTTT
CASNNRLMNTEAFF
>TRBV5-4|few|NA|TRBJ1-3
TGTGCCAGCAGCGGGGGACATTACTCTGGAAACACCATATATTTT
CASSGGHYSGNTIYF
>TRBV15|NA|TRBD1|TRBJ1-3
TGTGCCACCAGCGGAGACAGGGTCGGTAGTAGGAACACCATATATTTT
CATSGDRVGSRNTIYF
>TRBV30|NA|NA|TRBJ2-7
TGTGCCTGGAGTTTGGACTTTTACGAGCAGTACTTC
CAWSLDFYEQYF
>TRBV9|NA|TRBD1|TRBJ2-7
TGTGCCAGCAGCGTAGGCGGGACAGGGTCCCACGAGCAGTACTTC
CASSVGGTGSHEQYF
>TRBV5-1|NA|TRBD1|TRBJ2-4
TGCGCCAGCTCAGGGGGTGGCATTTCGTCCTTC
CASSGGGISSF
>TRBV19|NA|NA|TRBJ2-7
TGTGCCAGTAGTAGACATACGGCGGGGGAGCAGTACTTC
CASSRHTAGEQYF
>TRBV30|NA|NA|TRBJ1-3
TGTGCCTGGAGTGTGGTGACAGCTGGAAACACCATATATTTT
CAWSVVTAGNTIYF
>TRBV29-1|NA|TRBD1|TRBJ1-1
TGCAGCGTTCTTGACAGGGGCGATGGCACTGAAGCTTTCTTT
CSVLDRGDGTEAFF
>TRBV10-3|once|TRBD1|TRBJ2-7
TGTGCCATCAGTGAAGGACAGGGAAAATACGAGCAGTACTTC
CAISEGQGKYEQYF
>TRBV10-3|NA|NA|TRBJ2-7
TGTGCCATCAGTGACCCACAGGGCAGCGAGCAGTACTTC
CAISDPQGSEQYF
>TRBV15|NA|TRBD2|TRBJ2-7
TGTGCCACCAGCCGCGGACTAGCGGGGTCTTCCTACGAGCAGTACTTC
CATSRGLAGSSYEQYF
>TRBV7-9|many|TRBD1|TRBJ2-1
TGTGCCAGCAGCTTCAGCCTACCCCCGGGACAGAGCAATGAGCAGTTCTTC
CASSFSLPPGQSNEQFF
>TRBV19|NA|NA|TRBJ2-7
TGTGCCAGTAGTATTTCCAGCGAGGCCCCGGGGGAGCAGTACTTC
CASSISSEAPGEQYF
>TRBV9|NA|NA|TRBJ2-5
TGTGCCAGCAGCCTCACAGCGGGCCTCAGCGAGACCCAGTACTTC
CASSLTAGLSETQYF